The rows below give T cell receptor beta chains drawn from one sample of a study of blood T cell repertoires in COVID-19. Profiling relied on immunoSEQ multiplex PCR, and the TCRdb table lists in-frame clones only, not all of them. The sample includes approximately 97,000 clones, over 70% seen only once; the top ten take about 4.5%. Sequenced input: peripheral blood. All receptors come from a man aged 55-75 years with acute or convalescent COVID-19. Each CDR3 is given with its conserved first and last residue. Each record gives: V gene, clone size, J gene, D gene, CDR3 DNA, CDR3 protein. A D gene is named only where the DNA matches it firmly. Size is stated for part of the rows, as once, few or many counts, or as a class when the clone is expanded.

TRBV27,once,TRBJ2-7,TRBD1,TGTGCCAGCAGTCCCCGGGACAGGGGATTCTCCTACGAGCAGTACTTC,CASSPRDRGFSYEQYF
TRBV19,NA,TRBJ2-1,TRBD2,TGTGCCAGTAGTATTTCGGGGGAGGGGTCCTACAATGAGCAGTTCTTC,CASSISGEGSYNEQFF
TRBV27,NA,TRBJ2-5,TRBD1,TGTGCCAGCGCGCCTAACAGGGGACGACAAGAGACCCAGTACTTC,CASAPNRGRQETQYF
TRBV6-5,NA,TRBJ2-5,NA,TGTGCCAGCAGTTCCCTAACGAGCATAGAGACCCAGTACTTC,CASSSLTSIETQYF
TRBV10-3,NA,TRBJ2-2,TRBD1,TGTGCCATCACCGGGGACAGCAACACCGGGGAGCTGTTTTTT,CAITGDSNTGELFF
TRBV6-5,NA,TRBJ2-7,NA,TGTGCCAGCAGTCGAACAATGTACGAGCAGTACTTC,CASSRTMYEQYF
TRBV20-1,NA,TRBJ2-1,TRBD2,TGCAGTGCCCCTACTAGCGGTGAGCAGTTCTTC,CSAPTSGEQFF
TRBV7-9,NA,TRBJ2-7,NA,TGTGCCAGCAGCTTATTACAGGGACACGGAGAGCAGTACTTC,CASSLLQGHGEQYF
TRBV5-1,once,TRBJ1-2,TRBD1,TGCGCCAGCAGCCCGCGGACAGGGATCTTGGGCTACACCTTC,CASSPRTGILGYTF
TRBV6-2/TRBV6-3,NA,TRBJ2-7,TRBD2,TGTGCCAGCAGTCGACTGGTAAGCGGGAGTGGCTACGAGCAGTACTTC,CASSRLVSGSGYEQYF
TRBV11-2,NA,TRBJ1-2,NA,TGTGCCAGCAGCTTAGTAGTGGACAGCCGCTATGGCTACACCTTC,CASSLVVDSRYGYTF
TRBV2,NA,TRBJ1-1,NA,TGTGCCAGCAGTGTATTTCCCCTGAACACTGAAGCTTTCTTT,CASSVFPLNTEAFF
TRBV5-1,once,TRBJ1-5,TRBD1,TGCGCCAGCAGCTTGGAAGGGGGCCTTCAGCCCCAGCATTTT,CASSLEGGLQPQHF
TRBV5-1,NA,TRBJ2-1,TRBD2,TGCGCCAGCGGACTTGCGGGACTAGCGACCAATGAGCAGTTCTTC,CASGLAGLATNEQFF
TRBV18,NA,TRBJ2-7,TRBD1,TGTGCCAGCTCACCAACGCAGGGGGCTAACTACCCCTACGAGCAGTACTTC,CASSPTQGANYPYEQYF
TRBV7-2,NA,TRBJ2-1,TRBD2,TGTGCCAGCAGCTTTAGCGGGCCTCTTGCCAATGAGCAGTTCTTC,CASSFSGPLANEQFF
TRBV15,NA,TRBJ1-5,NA,TGTGCCACCAGCAGACCTGTGGCTCAGCCCCAGCATTTT,CATSRPVAQPQHF
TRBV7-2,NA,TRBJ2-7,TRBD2,TGTGCCAGCAGCTTAGTAGCGGGAGGAGCCTACGAGCAGTACTTC,CASSLVAGGAYEQYF
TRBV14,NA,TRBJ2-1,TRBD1,TGTGCCAGCAGCAAAGACAGGGGGCTTGTTTACAATGAGCAGTTCTTC,CASSKDRGLVYNEQFF
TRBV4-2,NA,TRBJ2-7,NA,TGTGCCAGCAGCCACGACGCAGGGACTGACTTCTACGAGCAGTACTTC,CASSHDAGTDFYEQYF
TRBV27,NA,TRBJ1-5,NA,TGTGCCAGCAGTTTGTCGGCAGGGGAGGGTCAGCCCCAGCATTTT,CASSLSAGEGQPQHF
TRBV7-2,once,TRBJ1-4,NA,TGTGCCAGCAGCTTAGGAGGGACTACAACTAATGAAAAACTGTTTTTT,CASSLGGTTTNEKLFF
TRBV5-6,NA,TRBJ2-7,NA,TGTGCCAGCAGCAGCGGAGTCCCCTACGAGGGGCAGTACTTC,CASSSGVPYEGQYF
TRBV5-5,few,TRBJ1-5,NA,TGTGCCAGCAGCTTGGATCAAAATCAGCCCCAGCATTTT,CASSLDQNQPQHF
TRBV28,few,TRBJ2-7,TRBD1,TGTGCCAGCAGTTCCTTCGACAGGGGAGCCTACGAGCAGTACTTC,CASSSFDRGAYEQYF
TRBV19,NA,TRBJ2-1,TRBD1,TGTGCCAGTAGTACTAGGGACAGCGGCTCCTACAATGAGCAGTTCTTC,CASSTRDSGSYNEQFF
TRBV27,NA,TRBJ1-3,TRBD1,TGTGCCAGCAGCTTGAAGGGACAGGGCCGGTTCGGAAACACCATATATTTT,CASSLKGQGRFGNTIYF
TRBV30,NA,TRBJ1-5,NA,TGTGCCTGGAGTCCTTTGGAGGGAACTCAGCCCCAGCATTTT,CAWSPLEGTQPQHF
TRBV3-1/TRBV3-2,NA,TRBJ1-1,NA,TGTGCCAGCAGCCAAAGAAGGCTTCGGGGGGGGACTGAAGCTTTCTTT,CASSQRRLRGGTEAFF
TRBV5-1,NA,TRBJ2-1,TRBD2,TGCGCCAGCAGCTCAGGGACTAGCGGTGACAATGAGCAGTTCTTC,CASSSGTSGDNEQFF
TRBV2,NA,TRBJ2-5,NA,TGTGCCAGCAGGAACAGGGAGACCCAGTACTTC,CASRNRETQYF
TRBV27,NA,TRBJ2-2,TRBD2,TGTGCCAGCAGTTTATCGCTACTAGCGGGGGTTTCGAACACCGGGGAGCTGTTTTTT,CASSLSLLAGVSNTGELFF
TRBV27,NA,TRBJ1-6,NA,TGTGCCAGCAGATTTAGGGCCCCGGGGACACCCCTCCACTTT,CASRFRAPGTPLHF
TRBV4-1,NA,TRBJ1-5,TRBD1,TGCGCCAGCAGCCCCGTCCTACAGGGGAATCAGCCCCAGCATTTT,CASSPVLQGNQPQHF
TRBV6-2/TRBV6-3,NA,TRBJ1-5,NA,TGTGCCAGCAGTTCCGGAGGTCTGGGCAATCAGCCCCAGCATTTT,CASSSGGLGNQPQHF
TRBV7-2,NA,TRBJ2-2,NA,TGTGCCAGCAGCGGAGCGGTGAACACCGGGGAGCTGTTTTTT,CASSGAVNTGELFF
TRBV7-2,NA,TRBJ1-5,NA,TGTGCCAGCAGCTTAGATAGCACGGATCAGCCCCAGCATTTT,CASSLDSTDQPQHF
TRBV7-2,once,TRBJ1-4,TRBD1,TGTGCCAGCAGCTTCACCACAGGGGGCTTGGGAAAAAAACTGTTTTTT,CASSFTTGGLGKKLFF
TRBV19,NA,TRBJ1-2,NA,TGTGCCAGTAGTCGGGGGAGGAGGGAGTATGGCTACACCTTC,CASSRGRREYGYTF
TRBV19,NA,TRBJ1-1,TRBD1,TGTGCCAGTAGTGGACAGGGATCTTCGGAAGCTTTCTTT,CASSGQGSSEAFF
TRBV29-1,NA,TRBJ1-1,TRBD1,TGCAGCGTTGAGACAGGGAGGATGAACACTGAAGCTTTCTTT,CSVETGRMNTEAFF
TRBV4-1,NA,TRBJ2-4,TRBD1,TGCGCCAGCAGCCTCGGGACAGGGGGCTCAGCCAAAAACATTCAGTACTTC,CASSLGTGGSAKNIQYF
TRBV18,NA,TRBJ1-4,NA,TGTGCCAGCTCACCAGTAGCTACTAATGAAAAACTGTTTTTT,CASSPVATNEKLFF
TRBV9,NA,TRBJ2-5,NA,TGTGCCAGCAGCGTAGACAGGGAAGAGACCCAGTACTTC,CASSVDREETQYF
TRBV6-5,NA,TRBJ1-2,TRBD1,TGTGCCAGCAGTTTACCGGGACAGGTCTATGGCTACACCTTC,CASSLPGQVYGYTF
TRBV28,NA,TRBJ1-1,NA,TGTGCCAGCAGAATACAGTGGAACTTGAACACTGAAGCTTTCTTT,CASRIQWNLNTEAFF
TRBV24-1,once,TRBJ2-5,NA,TGTGCCACCAGTGATCCGAAGATGGCCTCCACGAAGACCCAGTACTTC,CATSDPKMASTKTQYF